The clone carrying this T cell receptor beta chain was seen more than once but under ten times. This sample was taken from a study of T cell repertoires in cytomegalovirus infection. The V gene lost 4 bases and the J gene lost 1 base, with 11 bases spanning the gap. Germline V gene sequence: CDR1 SGHDN, CDR2 FVKESK. The CDR3 has 14 residues. TCRdb re-derived calls from the reads in MiXCR, one entry per CDR3 protein. The sample includes fewer than 200,000 distinct CDR3 sequences, around 15% of them seen just once. This receptor was obtained from a human donor in good health (CMV status not recorded). Some clones in this sample may be carry-over from other donors' samples. The chain employs TRBV14 and TRBJ2-7; no firm D call. Sequencing was carried out using PBMCs. The CDR3 nucleotides read TGTGCCAGCAGCCCGTGGGCGGTTTCCTACGAGCAGTACTTC. Protein: CASSPWAVSYEQYF.